These T cell receptor beta chains were read from a single sample in a study of siplizumab effects on memory and regulatory T cells. Clones were read by immunoSEQ multiplex PCR, and TCRdb kept only the in-frame ones, dropping some. The table lists some 73,000 clones, 93% of them singletons, with 5% in the top ten. Specimen: CD8+ T cells sorted from blood. Every receptor here comes from a human donor in good health. Each CDR3 is given with its conserved first and last residue. The order of the fields is V gene, clone size, J gene, D gene, CDR3 DNA, CDR3 protein. D genes are given only for firm matches. The size field is filled for only some rows; it gives once, few, many or a size class.

TRBV5-1	NA	TRBJ2-3	TRBD2	TGCGCCAGTCGCCCCCTAGCGGGGGGGACAGATACGCAGTATTTT	CASRPLAGGTDTQYF
TRBV28	NA	TRBJ1-4	NA	TGTGCCAGCAGTTTAAGGGCGACAGCAACTAATGAAAAACTGTTTTTT	CASSLRATATNEKLFF
TRBV7-2	NA	TRBJ2-3	NA	TGTGCCAGCAGCTTATTGCCAGGCACAGATACGCAGTATTTT	CASSLLPGTDTQYF
TRBV11-2	NA	TRBJ2-5	TRBD2	TGTGCCAGCAGCTGGGGGACTAGCGGGGCGGAGACCCAGTACTTC	CASSWGTSGAETQYF
TRBV23-1	NA	TRBJ2-2	NA	TGCGCCAGCAGTGACAGGCCTATCGAGAACACCGGGGAGCTGTTTTTT	CASSDRPIENTGELFF
TRBV4-1	NA	TRBJ2-7	NA	TGCGCCAGCAGCCGGATGGAACCCGGGCCCCGGGGCTACGAGCAGTACTTC	CASSRMEPGPRGYEQYF
TRBV10-3	NA	TRBJ2-5	NA	TGTGCCATCAGTGAGGTCGGCGGAGAGACCCAGTACTTC	CAISEVGGETQYF
TRBV27	NA	TRBJ2-1	NA	TGTGCCAGCAGTCAGGGTCTGGGGAATGAGCAGTTCTTC	CASSQGLGNEQFF
TRBV19	NA	TRBJ1-1	TRBD1	TGTGCCAGTAGTCCACTCGACAGGGTTGACACTGAAGCTTTCTTT	CASSPLDRVDTEAFF
TRBV25-1	NA	TRBJ2-2	NA	TGTGCCAGCACCGACAAGAACACCGGGGAGCTGTTTTTT	CASTDKNTGELFF
TRBV7-9	NA	TRBJ2-7	NA	TGTGCCACCAGGGGCCTGAGCTCCTACGAGCAGTACTTC	CATRGLSSYEQYF
TRBV29-1	NA	TRBJ2-7	NA	TGCAGCGTTGAGGAGGGACACCCCAGCGAGCAGTACTTC	CSVEEGHPSEQYF
TRBV14	NA	TRBJ1-2	NA	TGTGCCAGCAGCCAAGATGTGGGGTACGGCTACACCTTC	CASSQDVGYGYTF
TRBV6-6	few	TRBJ1-6	NA	TGTGCCAGCAGTTACTCTGGGGGGGCACCCCTCCACTTT	CASSYSGGAPLHF
TRBV29-1	NA	TRBJ2-7	TRBD1	TGCAGCGGAGGACAGGGCTCCTACGAGCAGTACTTC	CSGGQGSYEQYF
TRBV4-1	NA	TRBJ1-5	NA	TGCGCCAGCAGCCAAACGGGACCAACTAACAATCAGCCCCAGCATTTT	CASSQTGPTNNQPQHF
TRBV5-4	NA	TRBJ1-1	NA	TGTGCCAGCAGTTTTCAGGGAACTGAAGCTTTCTTT	CASSFQGTEAFF
TRBV4-3	NA	TRBJ1-1	NA	TGCGCCAGCAGCCAAGGATGGGGGGCGGGGAACACTGAAGCTTTCTTT	CASSQGWGAGNTEAFF
TRBV7-2	NA	TRBJ2-1	NA	TGTGCCAGCAGCTCCCTCCACACCTCCTACAATGAGCAGTTCTTC	CASSSLHTSYNEQFF
TRBV27	NA	TRBJ2-1	TRBD2	TGTGCCAGCAGTTGGGACTATTCTAATGAGCAGTTCTTC	CASSWDYSNEQFF
TRBV7-3	NA	TRBJ2-5	NA	TGTGCCAGCAGCTCTCCAAATCAAGAGACCCAGTACTTC	CASSSPNQETQYF
TRBV19	NA	TRBJ2-7	NA	TGTGCCAGTATCGGGAGTACCTACGAGCAGTACTTC	CASIGSTYEQYF
TRBV5-4	NA	TRBJ2-2	TRBD1	TGTGCCAGCAGCTACTGGACAGGCCCGAACACCGGGGAGCTGTTTTTT	CASSYWTGPNTGELFF
TRBV9	NA	TRBJ2-5	TRBD2	TGTGCCAGCAGCGTAGATGCCCGGCCCCGGACTAGCGGCGAGAGCCGGACCCAGTACTTC	CASSVDARPRTSGESRTQYF
TRBV7-8	NA	TRBJ1-6	NA	TGTGCCTACGGGGAAGATAATTCACCCCTCCACTTT	CAYGEDNSPLHF
TRBV4-2	NA	TRBJ2-7	NA	TGTGCCAGCAGCCAAGCAGGGACCCACTCCTACGAGCAGTACTTC	CASSQAGTHSYEQYF
TRBV11-3	NA	TRBJ2-5	NA	TGTGCCAGCAGCTCCCGGGACCCCGAAGAGACCCAGTACTTC	CASSSRDPEETQYF
TRBV7-2	once	TRBJ1-1	NA	TGTGCCAGCAGCTTATTGATTTGGGGTGACAACACTGAAGCTTTCTTT	CASSLLIWGDNTEAFF
TRBV6-5	NA	TRBJ2-5	NA	TGTGCCACCTGGCGGGGTGGTGAGACCCAGTACTTC	CATWRGGETQYF
TRBV7-9	NA	TRBJ2-7	NA	TGTGCCAGCAGCCCCCAGACTAGTTCCTTCTACTACGAGCAGTACTTC	CASSPQTSSFYYEQYF
TRBV7-8	NA	TRBJ2-3	TRBD2	TGTGCCAGCAGCTTAACGCGGGGGGTCCCCACAGATACGCAGTATTTT	CASSLTRGVPTDTQYF
TRBV4-1	NA	TRBJ1-6	NA	TGCGCCAGCAGCCAAGATGAAGGGTCGGGCTCACCCCTCCACTTT	CASSQDEGSGSPLHF
TRBV5-4	NA	TRBJ2-3	TRBD1	TGTGCCAGCAGCTTGGGGGACAGGGGTCCCACAGATACGCAGTATTTT	CASSLGDRGPTDTQYF
TRBV19	few	TRBJ1-2	NA	TGTGCCACCCTCGGTGAGGGCTACACCTTC	CATLGEGYTF
TRBV5-1	NA	TRBJ1-2	NA	TGCGCCAGCAGCTTGGATGGGGCGAGTGGCTACACCTTC	CASSLDGASGYTF
TRBV19	NA	TRBJ2-7	TRBD1	TGTGCCAGCCGGGGACAGGGATCCGAGCAGTACTTC	CASRGQGSEQYF
TRBV14	NA	TRBJ2-7	TRBD1	TGTGCCAGCAGCCATGGCGTGTTGGGACAGGGTTACTCCTACGAGCAGTACTTC	CASSHGVLGQGYSYEQYF
TRBV4-1	NA	TRBJ2-7	NA	TGCGCCAGCAGCCAAGACGATCTGGCGGATACCTACGAGCAGTACTTC	CASSQDDLADTYEQYF
TRBV29-1	NA	TRBJ2-3	NA	TGCAGCGTTGAAGGTTCTGGGGGTGGGAGCACAGATACGCAGTATTTT	CSVEGSGGGSTDTQYF
TRBV11-3	NA	TRBJ2-5	TRBD2	TGTGCCAGCAGCTTAGCCTGGGGGGGCCAAGAGACCCAGTACTTC	CASSLAWGGQETQYF
TRBV7-3	NA	TRBJ2-7	NA	TGTGCCAGCAGCTTGGTAGGGGATAGCGAGCAGTACTTC	CASSLVGDSEQYF
TRBV4-3	NA	TRBJ2-7	NA	TGCGCCAGCAGCCAAGATTGGGACTTCACCTACGAGCAGTACTTC	CASSQDWDFTYEQYF
TRBV13	NA	TRBJ2-1	TRBD2	TGTGCCAGCAGCTCCACACGGACTAGCGGGGGACCCAATGAGCAGTTCTTC	CASSSTRTSGGPNEQFF
TRBV11-3	NA	TRBJ2-1	TRBD2	TGTGCCAGCAGCTTAGGACTAGCGGGGATCAATGAGCAGTTCTTC	CASSLGLAGINEQFF